What follows are 15 T cell receptor beta chains derived from one specimen sequenced in a study of T-cell memory formation after mild COVID-19. TCRdb recomputed calls from the 5' RACE reads with MiXCR, one row per CDR3 protein. The sample gives around 250,000 distinct CDR3 sequences, 8% to 9.5% of which show up once; 20% to 25% is in the top ten. The material sequenced was PBMCs or a T cell subset sorted from them (not recorded which). The receptors shown here come from a man aged 18 to 29 who had mild COVID-19 (a few samples of this study predate the infection). Cell type and time point are not known.

This clonotype was found a few times. CDR3 sequence: CASSSGMQETQYF. The CDR3 bases are TGTGCCAGCAGTTCCGGGATGCAAGAGACCCAGTACTTC. J is TRBJ2-5 and V is TRBV7-2; D might be TRBD2 (5 bases). CDR1 and CDR2 from the germline V gene are SGHTA and FQGNSA. Trimming shortened V by 6 bases and J by 2 bases, and 10 bases separated the two germline ends. The CDR3 has 13 residues.

V gene TRBV12-3 or TRBV12-4 combines with J gene TRBJ2-2, with 9 bases aligning to TRBD2. The CDR3 is 17 amino acids. With 4 bases clipped from V and 6 bases from J, the junction kept 12 bases outside the gene matches. CDR3 in DNA: TGTGCCAGCAGTTCTACCCCCGGCGGGGGGGCCTCCGGGGAGCTGTTTTTT. It encodes CASSSTPGGGASGELFF.

The chain employs TRBV6-5 and TRBJ1-4; tentatively, D is TRBD1 (6 bases). Looked up from germline, CDR1 is MNHEY and CDR2 is SVGAGI. CDR3 length: 14 amino acids. V was shortened by 2 bases and J by 4 bases, with 8 bases between the two germline ends. DNA for the CDR3: TGTGCCAGCAGTTACGGGGGCCTTAATGAAAAACTGTTTTTT. Encoded protein: CASSYGGLNEKLFF.

J is TRBJ1-5 and V is TRBV30; D ambiguous. V was pared by 0 bases and J by 0 bases, with 6 bases between. This CDR3 has 14 amino acids. From germline, CDR1 is GTSNPN and CDR2 SVGIG (reference sequence). For the CDR3, the DNA is TGTGCCTGGAGTGTGCTGGATAGCAATCAGCCCCAGCATTTT. Translation: CAWSVLDSNQPQHF.

In its sample, this clonotype was seen many times. V gene TRBV12-3 or TRBV12-4 combines with J gene TRBJ2-3, with D maybe TRBD2 (5 bases). The CDR3 is made up of 16 amino acids. V dropped 5 bases and J dropped 2 bases, with 17 bases sitting between them. The CDR3 sequence is CASSPKDFGNTDTQYF. CDR3 nucleotides: TGTGCCAGCAGTCCCAAGGACTTCGGGAACACAGATACGCAGTATTTT.

In this sample, this clonotype turned up a few times. The chain links TRBV5-1 to TRBJ2-4; D is uncertain. V dropped 0 bases and J dropped 5 bases, with 6 bases sitting between them. There are 13 residues in the CDR3. CDR1 is SGHRS and CDR2 is YFSETQ in the germline V gene. Here the CDR3 DNA reads TGCGCCAGCAGCTTGGGTCGGGAAAACATTCAGTACTTC. The encoded protein is CASSLGRENIQYF.

Many counts were recorded for this clonotype. The J gene is TRBJ2-2, the V gene TRBV20-1; 7 bases are a match to TRBD2. CDR1 and CDR2 from the germline V gene are DFQATT and SNEGSKA (reference sequence). With V trimmed by 5 bases and J by 4 bases, 10 bases remained unmatched. The CDR3 length is 15 residues. CDR3 loop: CSASARTRSTGELFF. As DNA, the CDR3 is TGCAGTGCTTCAGCCCGGACTAGATCCACCGGGGAGCTGTTTTTT.

This clonotype appeared a few times. One junction end does not reproduce the germline sequence, and a read error may be involved. The chain is built from TRBV7-2 and TRBJ2-5; TRBD2 aligns across 12 bases. CDR1 and CDR2 from the germline V gene are SGHTA and FQGNSA. The CDR3 consists of 17 residues. The CDR3 DNA reads TGTGCCAGCAGCCTAGCGCCTAGCGGGGGGGCGGATGAGACCCAGTACTTC. Translated, it gives CASSLAPSGGADETQYF.

This chain links TRBV11-2 with TRBJ2-3, with D tentatively TRBD2 (7 bases). This CDR3 comprises 17 residues. The V gene's germline CDR1 is SGHAT and CDR2 FQNNGV. Trimming shortened V by 1 base and J by 4 bases, and 18 bases separated the two germline ends. The CDR3 bases are TGTGCCAGCAGCTTAGCGTATGGTTCGGGGGGCTCAGATACGCAGTATTTT. This encodes CASSLAYGSGGSDTQYF.

This clonotype was recorded a few times. The chain recombines TRBV4-1 with TRBJ1-1; D not certain. The V gene lost 1 base and the J gene lost 6 bases, with 9 bases spanning the gap. In germline, CDR1 is MGHRA, CDR2 YSYEKL. The CDR3 totals 13 residues. The CDR3 is CASSQGPPAEAFF. DNA of the CDR3: TGCGCCAGCAGCCAAGGTCCCCCCGCTGAAGCTTTCTTT.

This clonotype turned up a few times. The J gene is TRBJ2-7, the V gene TRBV7-2; D perhaps matches TRBD2 (5 bases). This CDR3 is 12 amino acids long. In germline, CDR1 is SGHTA, CDR2 FQGNSA. The ends were cut back, 5 bases at V and 8 bases at J, with 13 bases in the middle. DNA of the CDR3: TGTGCCAGCAGCCAAGGCACGGGAAAGCAGTACTTC. Encoded protein: CASSQGTGKQYF.

The chain couples TRBV7-2 to TRBJ2-3; D unresolved. Germline V gives CDR1 SGHTA, CDR2 FQGNSA. The CDR3 totals 14 residues. Trimming pared 0 bases from V and 4 bases from J, leaving 8 bases between. The CDR3 is CASSLARLADTQYF. The CDR3 region has the DNA TGTGCCAGCAGCTTAGCCCGGCTCGCAGATACGCAGTATTTT.

This clonotype was picked up many times. The chain employs TRBV20-1 and TRBJ2-3; maybe TRBD2 (6 bases). V dropped 6 bases and J dropped 3 bases, with 13 bases sitting between them. Germline CDR1 and CDR2: DFQATT and SNEGSKA (reference sequence). The length of the CDR3 is 13 residues. CDR3 sequence reads: CSARAGGTDTQYF. As DNA, the CDR3 is TGCAGTGCGAGGGCTGGAGGGACAGATACGCAGTATTTT.

Ten or more counts support this clonotype. The V and J genes are TRBV6-6 and TRBJ2-3; 10 bases agree with TRBD2. This CDR3 comprises 18 residues. V was clipped by 6 bases and J by 7 bases; unmatched bases: 19. Germline V gene data show CDR1 as MNHNY and CDR2 as SVGAGI (reference sequence). The CDR3: CASSYRITSGGALNTQYF. The CDR3 DNA is TGTGCCAGCAGCTACAGAATTACCAGCGGGGGGGCGTTAAATACGCAGTATTTT.

This clonotype showed up just a few times. The V call is TRBV20-1, the J call TRBJ2-1, with D perhaps being TRBD1 or TRBD2 (5 bases each). Trimming removed 3 bases at V and 9 bases at J, with 21 bases between. Germline CDR1 reads DFQATT; CDR2 reads SNEGSKA (reference sequence). CDR3 length: 15 residues. The CDR3 bases are TGCAGTGCTAGGAGGTACGGGGACGCGAGGGGTGAGCAGTTCTTC. Amino acid sequence: CSARRYGDARGEQFF.